A single sample is the source of the 3 T cell receptor beta chains below, sequenced in a study of shared T cell receptors in the human thymus. Clones were read by immunoSEQ multiplex PCR, and TCRdb kept only the in-frame ones, dropping some. The sample lists under 850,000 clones, over 75% occurring once. These data are also associated with another study on human thymus T cells.

Sequencing was performed on thymocytes. These receptors came from a boy under three years old with a congenital heart defect.

The V and J genes are TRBV9 and TRBJ1-1; D is possibly TRBD1 (5 bases). Germline V gives CDR1 SGDLS, CDR2 YYNGEE. CDR3 length: 18 residues. V lost 0 bases to trimming and J lost 5 bases, with 23 bases between them. CDR3 region: CASSVGSPRAGKDTEAFF. CDR3 nucleotide sequence: TGTGCCAGCAGCGTAGGGTCCCCAAGAGCAGGGAAGGATACTGAAGCTTTCTTT.

The chain uses TRBV12-5 and TRBJ2-7, with 8 nucleotides matching TRBD1. There are 17 residues in the CDR3. Per the germline V gene, CDR1 is LGHNT and CDR2 is FRNRAP. V shed 5 bases, J shed 3 bases, and the junction held 15 bases outside the gene matches. The CDR3 region has the DNA TGTGCTAGTGGTCATAACCGGACAGGGCAAGGATACTACGAGCAGTACTTC. Protein: CASGHNRTGQGYYEQYF.

J is TRBJ2-7 and V is TRBV29-1; 7 bases are a match to TRBD2. J gave up 0 bases and V 6 bases, and 5 bases lay outside the gene matches. CDR1 is SQVTM and CDR2 is ANQGSEA in the germline V gene. The CDR3 spans 13 residues. The CDR3 sequence: CSVLARSSYEQYF. Here the CDR3 DNA reads TGCAGCGTACTAGCGCGTAGCTCCTACGAGCAGTACTTC.